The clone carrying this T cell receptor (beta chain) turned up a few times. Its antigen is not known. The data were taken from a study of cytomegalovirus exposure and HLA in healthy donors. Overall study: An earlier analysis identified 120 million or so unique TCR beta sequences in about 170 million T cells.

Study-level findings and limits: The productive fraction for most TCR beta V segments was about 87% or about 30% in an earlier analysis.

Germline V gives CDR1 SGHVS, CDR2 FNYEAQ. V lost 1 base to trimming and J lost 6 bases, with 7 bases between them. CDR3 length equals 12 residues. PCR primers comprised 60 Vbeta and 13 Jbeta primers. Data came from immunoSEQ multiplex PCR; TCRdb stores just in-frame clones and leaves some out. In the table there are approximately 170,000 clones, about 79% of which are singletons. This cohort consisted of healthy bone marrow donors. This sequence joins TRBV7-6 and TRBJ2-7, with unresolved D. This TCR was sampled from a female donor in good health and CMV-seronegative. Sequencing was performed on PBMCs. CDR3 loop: CASSLVLSEQYF. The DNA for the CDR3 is TGTGCCAGCAGCTTAGTCCTCTCCGAGCAGTACTTC.